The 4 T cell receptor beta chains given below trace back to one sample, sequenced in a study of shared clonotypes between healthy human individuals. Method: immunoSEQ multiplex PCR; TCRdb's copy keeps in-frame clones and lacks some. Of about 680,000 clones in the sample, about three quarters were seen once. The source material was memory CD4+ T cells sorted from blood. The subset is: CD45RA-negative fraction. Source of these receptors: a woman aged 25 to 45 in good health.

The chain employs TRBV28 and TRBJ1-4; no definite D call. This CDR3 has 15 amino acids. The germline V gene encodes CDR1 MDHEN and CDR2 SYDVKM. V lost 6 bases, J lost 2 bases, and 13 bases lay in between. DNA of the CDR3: TGTGCCAGCAGCCCCGCCGGATCGACTAATGAAAAACTGTTTTTT. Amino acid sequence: CASSPAGSTNEKLFF.

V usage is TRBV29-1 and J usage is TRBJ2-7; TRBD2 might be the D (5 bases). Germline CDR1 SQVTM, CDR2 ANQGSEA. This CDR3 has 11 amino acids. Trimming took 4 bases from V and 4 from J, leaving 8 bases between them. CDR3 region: CSVGTRYEQYF. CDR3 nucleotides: TGCAGCGTTGGAACTAGGTACGAGCAGTACTTC.

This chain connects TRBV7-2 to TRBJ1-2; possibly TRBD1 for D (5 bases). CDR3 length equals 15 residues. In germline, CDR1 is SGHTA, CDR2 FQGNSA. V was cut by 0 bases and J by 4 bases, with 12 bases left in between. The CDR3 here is CASSLAGLGSYGYTF. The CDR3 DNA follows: TGTGCCAGCAGCTTAGCGGGACTAGGGAGCTATGGCTACACCTTC.

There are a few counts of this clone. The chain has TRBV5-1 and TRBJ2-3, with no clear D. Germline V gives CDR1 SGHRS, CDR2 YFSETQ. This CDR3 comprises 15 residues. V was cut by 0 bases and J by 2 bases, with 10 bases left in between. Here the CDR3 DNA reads TGCGCCAGCAGCTTGGTTCTAACCGACACAGATACGCAGTATTTT. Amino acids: CASSLVLTDTDTQYF.